The 20 T cell receptor beta chains below come from one sample, sequenced in a study of graft-versus-host responses after intestinal transplantation. The repertoire was sequenced with immunoSEQ multiplex PCR; TCRdb's copy has only in-frame clones and lacks some. The sample consists of over 75,000 clones, 85% to 95% of them appearing once. These receptors lack a known antigen. The specimen was unstimulated CD8+ T cells sorted from spleen or lymph node cells, collected before transplant. The receptor set was obtained from a human donor who was the organ donor for an intestinal transplant.

This chain uses TRBV9 with TRBJ2-5; D is ambiguous. The germline V gene encodes CDR1 SGDLS and CDR2 YYNGEE. The CDR3 has 15 amino acids. V dropped 0 bases and J dropped 2 bases, with 11 bases sitting between them. This CDR3 reads CASSVDPSSQETQYF. CDR3 nucleotide sequence: TGTGCCAGCAGCGTAGATCCGAGCTCGCAAGAGACCCAGTACTTC.

The chain links TRBV10-3 to TRBJ2-3, with D possibly matching TRBD1 (6 bases). There are 13 residues in the CDR3. Germline assignment: CDR1 ENHRY and CDR2 SYGVKD. Deletions cut 4 bases from V and 4 bases from J, with 9 bases between. This CDR3 reads CAISGQEPDTQYF. The CDR3 DNA reads as TGTGCCATCAGTGGACAGGAACCAGATACGCAGTATTTT.

The chain is built from TRBV27 and TRBJ2-3; D is ambiguous. CDR3 length: 13 residues. CDR1 is MNHEY and CDR2 is SMNVEV in the germline V gene (reference sequence). V was pared by 10 bases and J by 4 bases, with 15 bases between. The CDR3 bases are TGTGCCACCCGCCCCTCCGGAGCAGATACGCAGTATTTT. Encoded protein: CATRPSGADTQYF.

V is TRBV29-1 and J is TRBJ2-6, with D perhaps TRBD2 (6 bases). CDR1 and CDR2 (germline): SQVTM, ANQGSEA. The CDR3 contains 16 residues. V was cut by 6 bases and J by 0 bases, with 15 bases left in between. This chain's CDR3 is CSVPSVRPSGANVLTF. The DNA of the CDR3 is TGCAGCGTCCCTAGCGTGCGGCCCTCTGGGGCCAACGTCCTGACTTTC.

V gene TRBV7-8 combines with J gene TRBJ1-5, with D possibly matching TRBD1 (6 bases). The V end was cut by 1 base, the J end by 3 bases, with 7 bases between. CDR1 and CDR2 (germline): SGHVS, FQNEAQ. The CDR3 loop spans 14 amino acids. Here the CDR3 reads CASSLGDNNQPQHF. The CDR3, as DNA: TGTGCCAGCAGCTTAGGGGACAACAATCAGCCCCAGCATTTT.

The chain couples TRBV19 to TRBJ2-2, with D perhaps matching TRBD1 (5 bases). V lost 4 bases and J 3 bases, leaving 15 bases between the germline ends. This CDR3 contains 16 residues. Germline CDR1 and CDR2: LNHDA and SQIVND (reference sequence). The CDR3 reads CASSTGFQGYTGELFF. Written as DNA, the CDR3 is TGTGCCAGTAGTACAGGTTTTCAGGGTTACACCGGGGAGCTGTTTTTT.

The chain couples TRBV16 to TRBJ2-7; TRBD2 aligns across 9 bases. Germline V CDR1 and CDR2: KGHSY, FQNENV. J gave up 3 bases and V 5 bases, and 5 bases lay outside the gene matches. CDR3 size: 14 residues. The CDR3 here is CASSGSGSIYEQYF. Here the CDR3 DNA reads TGTGCCAGCAGCGGTAGCGGGAGTATCTACGAGCAGTACTTC.

The chain has TRBV27 and TRBJ2-3, with 8 nucleotides matching TRBD1. The germline gives CDR1 MNHEY, CDR2 SMNVEV (reference sequence). The trim removed 4 bases at V and 4 bases at J, leaving 10 bases unmatched. CDR3 length: 16 residues. The CDR3 DNA sequence: TGTGCCAGCAGTTCCCGGACAGGGTATTTCGCAGATACGCAGTATTTT. Amino acid sequence: CASSSRTGYFADTQYF.

The chain links TRBV27 to TRBJ2-7; perhaps TRBD2 as D (5 bases). Germline V gives CDR1 MNHEY, CDR2 SMNVEV (reference sequence). The CDR3 loop spans 15 amino acids. V was cut by 0 bases and J by 0 bases, with 9 bases left in between. Written as DNA, the CDR3 is TGTGCCAGCAGTTTATCGGCTAGCTCCTCCTACGAGCAGTACTTC. Translated: CASSLSASSSYEQYF.

The chain has TRBV19 and TRBJ1-4, with D maybe TRBD1 (5 bases). The germline V and J ends were trimmed by 5 bases and 2 bases, with 12 bases remaining between them. Germline CDR1 LNHDA, CDR2 SQIVND (reference sequence). The CDR3 sequence is 15 residues long. The CDR3 sequence: CASSSRGGTNEKLFF. In DNA, the CDR3 is TGTGCCAGTAGTTCTCGGGGGGGGACTAATGAAAAACTGTTTTTT.

J is TRBJ2-4 and V is TRBV30; D might be TRBD1 (6 bases). V lost 1 base and J 4 bases, leaving 11 bases between the germline ends. The CDR3 is 14 residues long. From germline, CDR1 is GTSNPN and CDR2 SVGIG (reference sequence). The DNA of the CDR3 is TGTGCCTGGAGTGGAGGAAGGGGGAAAAACATTCAGTACTTC. It codes for CAWSGGRGKNIQYF.

The count of this clone is one. The chain recombines TRBV27 with TRBJ2-1; 10 bases match TRBD2. The CDR3 covers 14 residues. Germline V gene data show CDR1 as MNHEY and CDR2 as SMNVEV (reference sequence). After removal of 1 base from V and 10 bases from J, the junction contained 4 bases not matched to a gene. CDR3 sequence (DNA): TGTGCCAGCAGTTTATTAGCGGGGGGCCGAGAGCAGTTCTTC. Encoded protein: CASSLLAGGREQFF.

V usage is TRBV19 and J usage is TRBJ2-7; tentatively, D is TRBD2 (7 bases). V was pared by 3 bases and J by 3 bases, with 15 bases between. CDR3 length: 15 residues. Germline V gene lookup returns CDR1 LNHDA and CDR2 SQIVND (reference sequence). CDR3 residues: CASSIGRGPIYEQYF. CDR3 sequence (DNA): TGTGCCAGTAGTATCGGGCGGGGGCCCATCTACGAGCAGTACTTC.

The CDR3 sequence is CASSQAVTSEKLFF. CDR3 DNA sequence: TGTGCCAGCAGCCAGGCGGTCACAAGTGAAAAACTGTTTTTT. The chain carries TRBV14 and TRBJ1-4, with D unclear. The V end was cut by 3 bases, the J end by 7 bases, with 12 bases between. The CDR3 length is 14 residues. Germline values: CDR1 SGHDN, CDR2 FVKESK.

This chain uses TRBV11-3 with TRBJ2-1, with D tentatively TRBD2 (5 bases). This CDR3 is 15 amino acids long. Deletions cut 1 base from V and 8 bases from J, with 15 bases between. Germline values: CDR1 SGHNT, CDR2 YENEEA. The CDR3 DNA is TGTGCCAGCAGCTTAGCTAGCTTACTTAGCGATGAGCAGTTCTTC. Its protein product is CASSLASLLSDEQFF.

The chain recombines TRBV12-1 with TRBJ2-7; TRBD2, the table's D call, was not compared with the DNA. TRBV12-1 is a recognized pseudogene. The CDR3 contains 12 residues. The CDR3 DNA follows: TGTGCCAGCAGCTCCCAGAGGTACGAGCAGTACTTC. This gives the protein CASSSQRYEQYF.

The rearrangement joins TRBV5-5 to TRBJ2-7; D is perhaps TRBD1 (6 bases). The CDR3 sequence is 13 residues long. In germline, CDR1 is SGHKS, CDR2 YYEKEE (reference sequence). The ends were cut back, 5 bases at V and 6 bases at J, with 15 bases in the middle. DNA for the CDR3: TGTGCCAGCAGTAGGCAGGGACACACCGAGCAGTACTTC. Amino acids: CASSRQGHTEQYF.

This clone was detected only a few times. The chain uses TRBV7-9 and TRBJ1-1, with 7 bases that match TRBD1. Germline CDR1 is SEHNR and CDR2 is FQNEAQ (reference sequence). V was pared by 4 bases and J by 4 bases, with 6 bases of the junction left unmatched. CDR3 length: 14 residues. The DNA of the CDR3 is TGTGCCAGCAGCTCCACCTACAGGGGCACTGAAGCTTTCTTT. Translated: CASSSTYRGTEAFF. The full variable domain, completed using reference TRBV7-9 and TRBJ1-1, is DTGVSQNPRHKITKRGQNVTFRCDPISEHNRLYWYRQTLGQGPEFLTYFQNEAQLEKSRLLSDRFSAERPKGSFSTLEIQRTEQGDSAMYLCASSSTYRGTEAFFGQGTRLTVV.

V usage is TRBV5-1 and J usage is TRBJ2-7; 9 bases agree with TRBD2. With 3 bases clipped from V and 5 bases from J, the junction kept 6 bases outside the gene matches. This CDR3 is built from 14 residues. Per the germline V gene, CDR1 is SGHRS and CDR2 is YFSETQ. The CDR3 DNA sequence: TGCGCCAGCAGCTACTATAGCGGGAGCCACGAGCAGTACTTC. Its translation: CASSYYSGSHEQYF.

In its sample, this clone was seen a few times. CDR3 residues: CASSMAGGSPLHF. DNA of the CDR3: TGTGCCAGTAGTATGGCAGGGGGGTCACCCCTCCACTTT. The V call is TRBV19, the J call TRBJ1-6, with 7 nucleotides matching TRBD1. The CDR3 length is 13 residues. Germline lookup yields CDR1 LNHDA and CDR2 SQIVND (reference sequence). Losses at the gene ends were 3 bases for V and 10 bases for J; bases not matched to a gene: 3.